These T cell receptor beta chains were read from a single sample in a study of shared clonotypes between healthy human individuals. The protocol was immunoSEQ multiplex PCR, while the TCRdb copy is restricted to in-frame clones and leaves out a portion. In the table there are roughly 700,000 clones, roughly 70% of which are singletons. Sequencing was carried out using memory CD4+ T cells sorted from blood. The receptors originated from a woman aged 25 to 39 in good health. CDR3s include the opening cysteine and the closing phenylalanine or tryptophan. Fields, in order: V gene, D gene, clone size, J gene, CDR3 protein, CDR3 DNA. The D gene is left open where the match is weak. Size tells how often a clone was seen (once, few, many) or the class of an expanded clone, and some rows leave it out.

V gene: TRBV2
D gene: TRBD2
clone size: NA
J gene: TRBJ2-1
CDR3 protein: CASSWSGGAGGRYTYNEQFF
CDR3 DNA: TGTGCCAGCAGTTGGTCCGGCGGGGCGGGAGGACGGTATACCTACAATGAGCAGTTCTTC

V gene: TRBV25-1
D gene: NA
clone size: NA
J gene: TRBJ1-2
CDR3 protein: CASSAVTGNYGYTF
CDR3 DNA: TGTGCCAGCAGTGCCGTCACGGGAAACTATGGCTACACCTTC

V gene: TRBV19
D gene: TRBD2
clone size: once
J gene: TRBJ2-1
CDR3 protein: CASSGRTSGSVSYNEQFF
CDR3 DNA: TGTGCCAGTAGTGGACGGACTAGCGGGAGCGTCTCCTACAATGAGCAGTTCTTC

V gene: TRBV19
D gene: TRBD1
clone size: NA
J gene: TRBJ2-1
CDR3 protein: CASSIVGTGGNEQFF
CDR3 DNA: TGTGCCAGTAGTATAGTGGGGACAGGGGGCAATGAGCAGTTCTTC

V gene: TRBV29-1
D gene: NA
clone size: NA
J gene: TRBJ1-1
CDR3 protein: CSVRRDTEAFF
CDR3 DNA: TGCAGCGTTCGACGGGACACTGAAGCTTTCTTT

V gene: TRBV12-5
D gene: TRBD1
clone size: once
J gene: TRBJ2-1
CDR3 protein: CASGYGTANEQFF
CDR3 DNA: TGTGCTAGTGGATATGGGACAGCTAATGAGCAGTTCTTC

V gene: TRBV5-6
D gene: NA
clone size: NA
J gene: TRBJ2-5
CDR3 protein: CASRFGQWETQYF
CDR3 DNA: TGTGCCAGCAGATTCGGACAGTGGGAGACCCAGTACTTC

V gene: TRBV29-1
D gene: TRBD2
clone size: NA
J gene: TRBJ2-3
CDR3 protein: CSVERDRTSDTDTQYF
CDR3 DNA: TGCAGCGTGGAAAGGGATCGGACTAGCGACACAGATACGCAGTATTTT

V gene: TRBV11-2
D gene: NA
clone size: many
J gene: TRBJ2-3
CDR3 protein: CASSLLGTSTDTQYF
CDR3 DNA: TGTGCCAGCAGCTTACTGGGGACAAGCACAGATACGCAGTATTTT

V gene: TRBV5-1
D gene: TRBD1
clone size: NA
J gene: TRBJ1-6
CDR3 protein: CASSWDSNSPLHF
CDR3 DNA: TGCGCCAGCAGCTGGGACAGCAATTCACCCCTCCACTTT

V gene: TRBV14
D gene: TRBD2
clone size: NA
J gene: TRBJ2-1
CDR3 protein: CASSQTSGDFNEQFF
CDR3 DNA: TGTGCCAGCAGCCAAACTAGCGGAGATTTCAATGAGCAGTTCTTC

V gene: TRBV4-2
D gene: NA
clone size: few
J gene: TRBJ2-2
CDR3 protein: CASSQIQVSTGELFF
CDR3 DNA: TGTGCCAGCAGCCAGATCCAGGTTAGCACCGGGGAGCTGTTTTTT

V gene: TRBV19
D gene: NA
clone size: NA
J gene: TRBJ1-3
CDR3 protein: CASSLDRNGNTIYF
CDR3 DNA: TGTGCCAGTAGTCTCGACAGGAATGGAAACACCATATATTTT

V gene: TRBV5-1
D gene: NA
clone size: once
J gene: TRBJ2-7
CDR3 protein: CASSRLTGDYEQYF
CDR3 DNA: TGCGCCAGCAGCCGACTTACAGGAGACTACGAGCAGTACTTC

V gene: TRBV5-1
D gene: NA
clone size: NA
J gene: TRBJ1-1
CDR3 protein: CASSLADRDLQVAFF
CDR3 DNA: TGCGCCAGCAGCTTGGCCGATCGGGACCTCCAGGTGGCTTTCTTT

V gene: TRBV6-5
D gene: NA
clone size: NA
J gene: TRBJ2-7
CDR3 protein: CASRGGDYEQYF
CDR3 DNA: TGTGCCAGCCGCGGTGGCGATTACGAGCAGTACTTC

V gene: TRBV29-1
D gene: NA
clone size: NA
J gene: TRBJ1-1
CDR3 protein: CSVGTPRGGYTEAFF
CDR3 DNA: TGCAGCGTTGGTACGCCAAGAGGGGGGTACACTGAAGCTTTCTTT

V gene: TRBV12-1
D gene: NA
clone size: NA
J gene: TRBJ2-1
CDR3 protein: CASSPGQLCSYNEQFF
CDR3 DNA: TGTGCCAGCAGCCCCGGACAGTTATGCTCCTACAATGAGCAGTTCTTC

V gene: TRBV28
D gene: TRBD2
clone size: NA
J gene: TRBJ2-7
CDR3 protein: CASSPQTTSVSSYEQYF
CDR3 DNA: TGTGCCAGCAGTCCCCAAACCACTAGCGTCAGCTCCTACGAGCAGTACTTC

V gene: TRBV5-4
D gene: NA
clone size: NA
J gene: TRBJ2-7
CDR3 protein: CASSLRAFGTDRYHEQYF
CDR3 DNA: TGTGCCAGCAGCTTGCGGGCCTTTGGGACGGACAGATACCACGAGCAGTACTTC

V gene: TRBV7-3
D gene: NA
clone size: NA
J gene: TRBJ1-5
CDR3 protein: CASSFSLYQPQHF
CDR3 DNA: TGTGCCAGCAGCTTTTCACTCTATCAGCCCCAGCATTTT

V gene: TRBV7-7
D gene: TRBD1
clone size: once
J gene: TRBJ2-5
CDR3 protein: CASSGGQYQETQYF
CDR3 DNA: TGTGCCAGCAGCGGGGGACAGTACCAAGAGACCCAGTACTTC

V gene: TRBV7-9
D gene: TRBD1
clone size: NA
J gene: TRBJ2-1
CDR3 protein: CASRQGQKYNEQFF
CDR3 DNA: TGTGCCAGCAGGCAGGGACAGAAATACAATGAGCAGTTCTTC

V gene: TRBV2
D gene: NA
clone size: NA
J gene: TRBJ2-2
CDR3 protein: CASSWRAPGELFF
CDR3 DNA: TGTGCCAGCAGTTGGCGGGCCCCCGGGGAGCTGTTTTTT

V gene: TRBV30
D gene: TRBD2
clone size: NA
J gene: TRBJ2-7
CDR3 protein: CAWRGLARDYEQYF
CDR3 DNA: TGTGCCTGGAGGGGACTAGCCAGAGACTACGAGCAGTACTTC

V gene: TRBV4-1
D gene: TRBD2
clone size: NA
J gene: TRBJ2-7
CDR3 protein: CASRRLAGDREQYF
CDR3 DNA: TGCGCCAGCAGGCGACTAGCGGGAGACCGCGAGCAGTACTTC

V gene: TRBV5-1
D gene: NA
clone size: NA
J gene: TRBJ2-1
CDR3 protein: CASSADSSSYNEQFF
CDR3 DNA: TGCGCCAGCAGCGCGGACTCTAGCTCCTACAATGAGCAGTTCTTC

V gene: TRBV20-1
D gene: TRBD1
clone size: NA
J gene: TRBJ1-4
CDR3 protein: CSAPRGGGLFF
CDR3 DNA: TGCAGTGCTCCCAGGGGGGGAGGACTGTTTTTT

V gene: TRBV6-1
D gene: NA
clone size: NA
J gene: TRBJ2-5
CDR3 protein: CASSESGQGQETQYF
CDR3 DNA: TGTGCCAGCAGTGAGTCGGGTCAGGGACAAGAGACCCAGTACTTC

V gene: TRBV2
D gene: NA
clone size: NA
J gene: TRBJ2-1
CDR3 protein: CASSPGNEQFF
CDR3 DNA: TGTGCCAGCAGTCCGGGGAATGAGCAGTTCTTC

V gene: TRBV10-1
D gene: TRBD1
clone size: NA
J gene: TRBJ2-3
CDR3 protein: CASSDQGAIPTDTQYF
CDR3 DNA: TGCGCCAGCAGCGATCAGGGGGCTATCCCCACAGATACGCAGTATTTT

V gene: TRBV9
D gene: NA
clone size: once
J gene: TRBJ1-1
CDR3 protein: CASSVGYSTEAFF
CDR3 DNA: TGTGCCAGCAGCGTAGGGTACAGCACTGAAGCTTTCTTT

V gene: TRBV2
D gene: NA
clone size: NA
J gene: TRBJ1-2
CDR3 protein: CARSRWDYGYTF
CDR3 DNA: TGTGCCAGGAGCCGGTGGGACTATGGCTACACCTTC

V gene: TRBV25-1
D gene: NA
clone size: NA
J gene: TRBJ2-3
CDR3 protein: CASSDAKRGKSDTQYF
CDR3 DNA: TGTGCCAGCAGTGACGCAAAAAGGGGGAAATCAGATACGCAGTATTTT

V gene: TRBV6-1
D gene: NA
clone size: NA
J gene: TRBJ1-1
CDR3 protein: CASSYRAEAFF
CDR3 DNA: TGTGCCAGCAGTTACCGAGCTGAAGCTTTCTTT

V gene: TRBV5-1
D gene: NA
clone size: once
J gene: TRBJ2-4
CDR3 protein: CASSLAPLAKNIQYF
CDR3 DNA: TGCGCCAGCAGCTTGGCACCCTTAGCCAAAAACATTCAGTACTTC